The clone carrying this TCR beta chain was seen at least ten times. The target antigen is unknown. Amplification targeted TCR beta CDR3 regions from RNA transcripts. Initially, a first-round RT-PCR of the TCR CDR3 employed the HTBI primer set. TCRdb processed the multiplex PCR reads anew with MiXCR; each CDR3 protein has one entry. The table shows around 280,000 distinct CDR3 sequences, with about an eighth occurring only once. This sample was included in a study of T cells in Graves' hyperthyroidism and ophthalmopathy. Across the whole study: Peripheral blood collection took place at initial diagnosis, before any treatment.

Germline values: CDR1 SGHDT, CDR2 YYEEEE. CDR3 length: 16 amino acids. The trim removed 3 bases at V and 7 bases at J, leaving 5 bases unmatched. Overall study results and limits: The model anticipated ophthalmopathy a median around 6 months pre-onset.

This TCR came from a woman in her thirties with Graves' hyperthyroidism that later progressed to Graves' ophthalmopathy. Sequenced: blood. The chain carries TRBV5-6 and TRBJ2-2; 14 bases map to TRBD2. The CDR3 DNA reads TGTGCCAGCAGCTGGGGGACTAGCGGGAGAGGCGGGGAGCTGTTTTTT. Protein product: CASSWGTSGRGGELFF.